One sample yielded the 20 T cell receptor beta chains listed below, sequenced in a study of blood T cell repertoires in COVID-19 (dated by TCRdb to about 2020). Receptors were amplified or captured by the immunoSEQ multiplex PCR assay. TCRdb's version of the immuneACCESS table is confined to in-frame rearrangements and falls short of the full clone set. An unresolved V gene accounts for under half of the shortfall where checked; the remainder is of unknown origin. A total of some 300,000 clones appear in this sample, around 89% of them only once. The ten largest account for approximately 2% of the sample. The material sequenced was PBMCs or T cells enriched from blood (not recorded which). The receptors shown here come from a woman aged 60-75 years in a cohort exposed to, infected with or recovered from COVID-19 (not recorded which).

The gene calls are TRBV11-2 and TRBJ2-7, with D tentatively TRBD1 (6 bases). V was pared by 5 bases and J by 3 bases, with 11 bases between. The CDR3 runs 13 residues. From germline, CDR1 is SGHAT and CDR2 FQNNGV. CDR3 nucleotides: TGTGCCAGCAGCCACCGGACAGACTACGAGCAGTACTTC. It specifies CASSHRTDYEQYF.

The chain recombines TRBV18 with TRBJ2-2; D not resolved. The V end lost 4 bases, the J end lost 3 bases, and 6 bases lay between the germline ends. The germline V gene encodes CDR1 KGHSH and CDR2 LQKENI. The CDR3 loop spans 13 amino acids. The chain's CDR3 is CASSRLDTGELFF. CDR3 in DNA: TGTGCCAGCTCACGACTTGACACCGGGGAGCTGTTTTTT.

The genes are TRBV13 and TRBJ2-1; D is possibly TRBD2 (5 bases). The CDR3 has 15 residues. Trimming left V 2 bases short and J 3 bases short, with 11 bases between. The germline CDR1 and CDR2 sequences are PRHDT and FYEKMQ (reference sequence). CDR3 bases: TGTGCCAGCAGCTTACTTCCGGGAATCTACAATGAGCAGTTCTTC. Its protein is CASSLLPGIYNEQFF.

The chain joins TRBV19 to TRBJ2-3; 9 bases agree with TRBD2. V lost 5 bases and J lost 2; bases outside the gene matches: 14. Germline-derived CDR1 and CDR2 are LNHDA and SQIVND (reference sequence). The CDR3 loop spans 18 amino acids. For the CDR3, the DNA is TGTGCCAGTAGTCCGCGCAGGCTAGCGGGAACCTCCACAGATACGCAGTATTTT. Protein: CASSPRRLAGTSTDTQYF.

Comments on this clone: Other DNA sequences of this sample code for an identical CDR3. The gene calls are TRBV6-5 and TRBJ2-1; 11 bases are a match to TRBD2. With V trimmed by 7 bases and J by 3 bases, 5 bases remained unmatched. The CDR3 extends over 15 amino acids. CDR1 is MNHEY, CDR2 SVGAGI, per germline. The CDR3 DNA sequence: TGTGCCAGCACCCGAGGGACTAGCGGCTACAATGAGCAGTTCTTC. This codes for CASTRGTSGYNEQFF.

V gene TRBV24-1 combines with J gene TRBJ2-1; D call uncertain. Trimming stripped 2 bases from V and 5 bases from J, with 12 bases between. Per the germline V gene, CDR1 is KGHDR and CDR2 is SFDVKD. This CDR3 spans 15 amino acids. DNA of the CDR3: TGTGCCACCAGTGATTCCGTACGCGTAAACAATGAGCAGTTCTTC. It encodes CATSDSVRVNNEQFF.

This chain's CDR3 is CASSDTGKNSPLHF. CDR3 nucleotides: TGTGCCAGCAGTGACACAGGGAAGAATTCACCCCTCCACTTT. The chain links TRBV6-1 to TRBJ1-6; D might be TRBD1 (6 bases). V gave up 3 bases and J gave up 7 bases, with 10 bases separating them. The CDR3 length is 14 residues. Germline lookup yields CDR1 MNHNS and CDR2 SASEGT.

The rearrangement uses TRBV19 and TRBJ2-3; 9 bases fit TRBD2. V shed 3 bases and J 5 bases; nucleotides not matched to a gene: 6. This CDR3 is built from 15 residues. Germline V gives CDR1 LNHDA, CDR2 SQIVND (reference sequence). The CDR3 loop is CASSIPGGRVDTQYF. The CDR3 DNA sequence: TGTGCCAGTAGTATCCCGGGCGGGAGGGTAGATACGCAGTATTTT.

This rearrangement joins TRBV4-3 to TRBJ2-2, with D possibly TRBD2 on 5 matching bases. The V gene lost 1 base and the J gene lost 3 bases, with 12 bases spanning the gap. The length of the CDR3 is 16 residues. From germline, CDR1 is LGHNA and CDR2 YSLEER. The CDR3 is CASSQVVGVDTGELFF. The CDR3 DNA reads TGCGCCAGCAGCCAAGTCGTGGGAGTTGACACCGGGGAGCTGTTTTTT.

This chain connects TRBV24-1 to TRBJ2-1; 7 bases map to TRBD2. The V gene end was trimmed by 3 bases and the J gene end by 0 bases; junction bases not matched to a gene: 7. Per germline, CDR1 KGHDR and CDR2 SFDVKD. The CDR3 contains 17 residues. CDR3 sequence reads: CATSDPPLAASYNEQFF. The CDR3 DNA reads as TGTGCCACCAGTGATCCCCCCCTAGCGGCCTCCTACAATGAGCAGTTCTTC.

The chain joins TRBV28 to TRBJ1-2; 12 bases map to TRBD1. CDR3 size: 17 residues. With V trimmed by 5 bases and J by 8 bases, 15 bases remained unmatched. From germline, CDR1 is MDHEN and CDR2 SYDVKM. CDR3 nucleotide sequence: TGTGCCAGCAGTGCCCGGCCTCGGGACAGGGGGCGCAGGGGCTACACCTTC. Amino acid sequence: CASSARPRDRGRRGYTF.

This chain joins TRBV30 and TRBJ1-1; no firm D call. Germline-derived CDR1 and CDR2 are GTSNPN and SVGIG (reference sequence). CDR3 length: 14 residues. Trimming cost V 4 bases and J 0 bases, with 12 bases left between them. The DNA for the CDR3 is TGTGCCTGGACGAGAGGGTTGATGAACACTGAAGCTTTCTTT. It specifies CAWTRGLMNTEAFF.

The count of this clone is one. The chain uses TRBV7-3 and TRBJ2-1, with 13 bases that match TRBD2. Germline CDR1 is SGHTA and CDR2 is FQGTGA. V lost 5 bases to trimming and J lost 15 bases; unmatched junction nucleotides: 7. The CDR3 has 13 residues. The DNA for the CDR3 is TGTGCCAGCAGCGCGGGGACTAGCGGGACTCGGTTCTTC. Its protein product is CASSAGTSGTRFF.

The chain employs TRBV30 and TRBJ2-7; TRBD2 matches at 10 bases. Trimming took 2 bases from V and 0 from J; bases not matched to a gene: 13. The CDR3 is 18 amino acids. The germline V gene has CDR1 GTSNPN and CDR2 SVGIG (reference sequence). The CDR3 DNA is TGTGCCTGGAGTTATAGCGGGAGGACTGTTAAAAGCTCCTACGAGCAGTACTTC. This translates into CAWSYSGRTVKSSYEQYF.

This clone was seen once. V is TRBV27 and J is TRBJ1-6, with D uncertain. CDR1 is MNHEY, CDR2 SMNVEV, per germline (reference sequence). Trimming left V 2 bases short and J 14 bases short, with 7 bases between. The CDR3 runs to 11 residues. CDR3: CASSLGSTLHF. CDR3 DNA: TGTGCCAGCAGTTTAGGCTCGACCCTCCACTTT.

The CDR3 loop is CASTLKTGNTEAFF. The CDR3 DNA follows: TGTGCCAGCACTTTGAAGACAGGCAACACTGAAGCTTTCTTT. The chain is built from TRBV7-2 and TRBJ1-1; tentative D call: TRBD1 (6 bases). The CDR3 totals 14 residues. Germline lookup yields CDR1 SGHTA and CDR2 FQGNSA. V lost 7 bases and J lost 2, with 14 bases in between.

The chain carries TRBV7-2 and TRBJ1-1; 10 nucleotides match TRBD1. From germline, CDR1 is SGHTA and CDR2 FQGNSA. The CDR3 contains 14 residues. Trimming removed 5 bases from V and 4 bases from J; junction bases left unmatched: 4. CDR3 residues: CASSQRTGGTEAFF. CDR3 nucleotide sequence: TGTGCCAGCAGCCAGAGGACAGGGGGCACTGAAGCTTTCTTT.

This CDR3 reads CATSGATGHQETQYF. CDR3 sequence (DNA): TGTGCCACCAGTGGTGCGACAGGGCACCAAGAGACCCAGTACTTC. The rearrangement joins TRBV24-1 to TRBJ2-5, with 7 nucleotides matching TRBD1. With 5 bases clipped from V and 0 bases from J, the junction kept 5 bases outside the gene matches. The CDR3 length is 15 residues. CDR1 KGHDR and CDR2 SFDVKD come from the germline V gene.

A word on this clone: Sequence at one end of the junction differs from germline and may be a read error. The rearrangement uses TRBV2 and TRBJ2-1; D might be TRBD1 (5 bases). The CDR3 length is 15 residues. CDR1 is SNHLY and CDR2 is FYNNEI in the germline V gene. The CDR3 DNA follows: TGTGCCAGCAGGGAAGGGGCTGAAACCTACAATGAGCAGTTCTTC. Translating gives CASREGAETYNEQFF.

V usage is TRBV18 and J usage is TRBJ1-1, with 8 bases lining up with TRBD1. The germline gives CDR1 KGHSH, CDR2 LQKENI. With 1 base clipped from V and 2 bases from J, the junction kept 3 bases outside the gene matches. CDR3 length equals 15 residues. DNA of the CDR3: TGTGCCAGCTCACCACGGGACAGGAGTAACACTGAAGCTTTCTTT. Protein: CASSPRDRSNTEAFF.